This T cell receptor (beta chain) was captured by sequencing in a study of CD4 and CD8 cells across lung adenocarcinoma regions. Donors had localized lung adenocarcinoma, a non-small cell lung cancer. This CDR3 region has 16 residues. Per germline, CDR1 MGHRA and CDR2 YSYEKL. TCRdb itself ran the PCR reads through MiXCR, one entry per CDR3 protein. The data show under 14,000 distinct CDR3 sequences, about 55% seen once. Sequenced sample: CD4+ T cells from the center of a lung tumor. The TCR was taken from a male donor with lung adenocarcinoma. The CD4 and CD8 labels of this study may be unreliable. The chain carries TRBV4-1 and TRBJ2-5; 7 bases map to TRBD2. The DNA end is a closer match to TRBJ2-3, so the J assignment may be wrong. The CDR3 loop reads CASGPEGSGNQETQYF. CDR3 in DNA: TGCGCCAGCGGGCCCGAGGGGAGCGGGAACCAAGAGACCCAGTATTTT.